A single TCR beta chain is shown here with its context. This record belongs to a study of blood T cell repertoires in COVID-19. As for the study in general: The origin of the acute and convalescent COVID-19 samples was the United States, Italy and Spain. Sources were T cells, B-cell-depleted T cells, or PBMCs; the material itself was cDNA or gDNA.

Germline V lookup: CDR1 LGHNA, CDR2 YSLEER. Trimming removed 4 bases from V and 12 bases from J; junction bases left unmatched: 28. The CDR3 runs 20 residues. Assay: immunoSEQ multiplex PCR; the TCRdb copy retains only in-frame clones and omits some. Here the sample spans 190,000 or so clones, about 86% being singletons. This clonotype was obtained from a man in his fifties or sixties with active or convalescent COVID-19. V gene TRBV4-3 combines with J gene TRBJ2-1; 9 positions agree with TRBD2. Sequencing was performed on peripheral blood. The CDR3 nucleotides read TGCGCCAGCAGCCTATACCCGACTAGCGGTGGCACCACCCGGCTATCGACGCAGTTCTTC. Translating it yields CASSLYPTSGGTTRLSTQFF.